This T cell receptor beta chain is drawn from a study of shared clonotypes between healthy human individuals. Study as a whole: There were three CD4 naive, three CD4 memory, two CD8 naive and one CD8 memory plates per donor. The study, taken as a whole, reports: When naive CD4 clonotypes were compared across a handful of donors, approximately 5% were shared. In the sorted subsets, rarefaction showed sequencing was incomplete despite large depth. Few donors restricted represented genetic and exposure-history diversity.

Some clones are missing from TCRdb's copy, which holds only in-frame ones; the method was immunoSEQ multiplex PCR. The table includes about 590,000 clones, around 95% detected once. On this clone: Antigen specificity is unknown.

The naive CD8 population came from CD45RO-negative cells selected for CCR7, without terminally differentiated effector memory CD45RA+ cells. This CDR3 has 16 residues. The V segment lost 6 bases and the J segment 1 base; nucleotides outside the gene matches: 11. CDR1 MNHEY and CDR2 SMNVEV come from the germline V gene (reference sequence). The specimen was naive CD8+ T cells sorted from blood. This clonotype originated in a woman aged 25-40 years in good health. The rearrangement uses TRBV27 and TRBJ2-7, with TRBD1 identical over 8 bases. The chain's CDR3 is CASSLSSRQGSYEQYF. CDR3 in DNA: TGTGCCAGCAGCCTTTCGTCGCGACAGGGGTCCTACGAGCAGTACTTC.